The 28 T cell receptor beta chains presented below share a single source sample, sequenced in a study of blood T cell repertoires in COVID-19. TCRdb's table, derived via immunoSEQ multiplex PCR, lists solely in-frame clones and lacks some. The table lists some 150,000 clones, over 75% of them singletons. The specimen sequenced was PBMCs or T cells enriched from blood (not recorded which). The origin of the receptors is a woman younger than 35 who had recovered from COVID-19.

The rearrangement uses TRBV27 and TRBJ2-7; TRBD2 matches 8 bases. V lost 8 bases to trimming and J lost 8 bases; unmatched junction nucleotides: 11. From germline, CDR1 is MNHEY and CDR2 SMNVEV (reference sequence). The CDR3 covers 13 residues. The CDR3 loop reads CASGRKREYQQYF. The CDR3 nucleotides are TGTGCCAGCGGGAGAAAGCGGGAGTATCAGCAGTACTTC.

The chain recombines TRBV27 with TRBJ1-2, with 7 bases identical to TRBD1. The ends lost 0 bases at V and 3 bases at J; junction bases unmatched: 4. Germline values: CDR1 MNHEY, CDR2 SMNVEV (reference sequence). This CDR3 has 15 amino acids. This CDR3 reads CASSLSGGADYGYTF. Written as DNA, the CDR3 is TGTGCCAGCAGTTTATCAGGGGGCGCTGACTATGGCTACACCTTC.

The chain is built from TRBV29-1 and TRBJ2-7; TRBD1 agrees at 8 bases. This CDR3 region has 15 residues. Looked up from germline, CDR1 is SQVTM and CDR2 is ANQGSEA. With 0 bases clipped from V and 4 bases from J, the junction kept 8 bases outside the gene matches. The CDR3 DNA sequence: TGCAGCGTTGAAGACCCGGACAGGGAATCATACGAGCAGTACTTC. It encodes CSVEDPDRESYEQYF.

The DNA of the CDR3 is TGTGCCAGCAGCTTAACAGCGGGTTACAATGAGCAGTTCTTC. The encoded protein is CASSLTAGYNEQFF. The chain is built from TRBV5-4 and TRBJ2-1; TRBD2 might be the D (6 bases). V lost 2 bases and J 4 bases, leaving 10 bases between the germline ends. The germline CDR1 and CDR2 sequences are SGHNT and YYREEE (reference sequence). The CDR3 is 14 amino acids.

This sequence joins TRBV7-2 and TRBJ2-5, with 9 nucleotides matching TRBD2. The germline V gene encodes CDR1 SGHTA and CDR2 FQGNSA. The J segment lost 4 bases and the V segment lost 2 bases, leaving 8 bases of the junction unmatched. The CDR3 consists of 16 residues. The CDR3 nucleotides are TGTGCCAGCAGCTTACTAGCGGGATATTCTATAGAGACCCAGTACTTC. It encodes CASSLLAGYSIETQYF.

This clone was observed once. The J gene is TRBJ2-4, the V gene TRBV3-1 (or the pseudogene TRBV3-2); D call uncertain. The CDR3 loop spans 13 amino acids. The V gene's germline CDR1 is LGHDT and CDR2 YNNKEL (reference sequence). Trimming removed 0 bases at V and 8 bases at J, with 8 bases between. This CDR3 is CASSQDFYDIQYF. Here the CDR3 DNA reads TGTGCCAGCAGCCAAGACTTCTATGACATTCAGTACTTC.

Points on this clone: A read error may account for a junction end that differs from germline. The V gene is TRBV30, the J gene TRBJ2-7, with unresolved D. Germline-derived CDR1 and CDR2 are GTSNPN and SVGIG (reference sequence). The CDR3 totals 15 residues. The CDR3 loop is CAWSVGPRSSNEQYF. As DNA, the CDR3 is TGTGCCTGGAGTGTAGGCCCCAGGTCCTCCAACGAGCAGTACTTC.

With respect to this clone: The germline gene is not matched at one end of the junction; a read error may be the cause. The CDR3 region has the DNA TGTGCCAGCAGCACAGGGGGCCACCAGGAGACCCAGTACTTC. Translation gives CASSTGGHQETQYF. The rearrangement links TRBV7-2 to TRBJ2-5; 9 bases fit TRBD1. The length of the CDR3 is 14 residues. CDR1 is SGHTA and CDR2 is FQGNSA in the germline V gene.

The chain couples TRBV24-1 to TRBJ2-5, with D possibly matching TRBD1 (5 bases). There are 15 residues in the CDR3. Trimming took off 3 bases at V and 1 base at J, with 11 bases between the two ends. Germline lookup yields CDR1 KGHDR and CDR2 SFDVKD. The CDR3 nucleotides read TGTGCCACCAGTGATGCCAGACAGATCCAAGAGACCCAGTACTTC. Its translation is CATSDARQIQETQYF.

This chain connects TRBV4-2 to TRBJ1-6, with D possibly TRBD1 on 5 matching bases. The CDR3 is 14 residues long. Germline loops: CDR1 LGHNA, CDR2 YNFKEQ. V gave up 3 bases and J gave up 14 bases, with 17 bases separating them. CDR3 amino acids: CASSHPGGGGALHF. In DNA form, the CDR3 reads TGTGCCAGCAGCCATCCCGGGGGGGGTGGGGCCCTCCACTTT.

The chain is built from TRBV6-5 and TRBJ2-7; 14 positions agree with TRBD2. Germline lookup yields CDR1 MNHEY and CDR2 SVGAGI. The CDR3 has 15 residues. V lost 6 bases to trimming and J lost 4 bases; unmatched junction nucleotides: 5. Here the CDR3 DNA reads TGTGCCAGCAGAACGACTAGCGGGAGGGCTTACGAGCAGTACTTC. Protein: CASRTTSGRAYEQYF.

This chain connects TRBV9 to TRBJ2-5, with 11 bases fitting TRBD1. Germline CDR1 and CDR2: SGDLS and YYNGEE. V was pared by 3 bases and J by 4 bases, with 5 bases of the junction left unmatched. The CDR3 has 15 residues. CDR3 in DNA: TGTGCCAGCAGCGCGGCCGGGACAGGGGGAGAGACCCAGTACTTC. It codes for CASSAAGTGGETQYF.

The chain couples TRBV27 to TRBJ2-7; 9 nucleotides line up with TRBD1. CDR3 size: 14 residues. Trimming took 6 bases from V and 9 from J; bases not matched to a gene: 12. CDR1 is MNHEY, CDR2 SMNVEV, per germline (reference sequence). The CDR3: CASRSADRGYGQYF. The DNA of the CDR3 is TGTGCCAGCAGATCTGCGGACAGGGGCTATGGGCAGTACTTC.

The chain combines TRBV20-1 with TRBJ2-1; TRBD2 matches 10 bases. The CDR3 covers 15 residues. V lost 5 bases to trimming and J lost 5 bases; unmatched junction nucleotides: 9. The germline CDR1 and CDR2 sequences are DFQATT and SNEGSKA (reference sequence). This chain's CDR3 is CSARDGTSDDNEQFF. CDR3 sequence (DNA): TGCAGTGCTCGTGACGGGACTAGCGATGACAATGAGCAGTTCTTC.

V gene TRBV5-1 combines with J gene TRBJ2-1, with D perhaps matching TRBD1 (6 bases). This CDR3 has 11 residues. Trimming took 7 bases from V and 9 from J, leaving 11 bases between them. The V gene's germline CDR1 is SGHRS and CDR2 YFSETQ. CDR3 coding DNA: TGCGCCAGCGTAACAGGGCGTGAGCAGTTCTTC. Protein product: CASVTGREQFF.

The gene calls are TRBV15 and TRBJ2-3; maybe TRBD2 (5 bases). The V gene's germline CDR1 is LNHNV and CDR2 YYDKDF (reference sequence). CDR3 length equals 15 residues. V shed 3 bases and J shed 0 bases, with 10 bases lying between them. The CDR3 reads CATSSLSGSTDTQYF. CDR3 DNA sequence: TGTGCCACCAGCAGCCTCAGCGGTAGCACAGATACGCAGTATTTT. Full variable domain (missing parts from reference TRBV15 and TRBJ2-3): DAMVIQNPRYQVTQFGKPVTLSCSQTLNHNVMYWYQQKSSQAPKLLFHYYDKDFNNEADTPDNFQSRRPNTSFCFLDIRSPGLGDTAMYLCATSSLSGSTDTQYFGPGTRLTVL.

The chain combines TRBV27 with TRBJ2-7; possibly TRBD2 for D (5 bases). CDR1 is MNHEY, CDR2 SMNVEV, per germline (reference sequence). Trimming took 6 bases from V and 7 from J, leaving 25 bases between them. The CDR3 runs 16 residues. The CDR3 coding sequence is TGTGCCAGCAGCCTGACCGGGTCCTCGGGGTATCGGGAGCAGTACTTC. It translates to CASSLTGSSGYREQYF.

This clone was recorded only once. V gene TRBV28 combines with J gene TRBJ1-2, with D perhaps TRBD1 (6 bases). This CDR3 is 14 amino acids long. From germline, CDR1 is MDHEN and CDR2 SYDVKM. V lost 7 bases and J lost 0, with 12 bases in between. In nucleotides, the CDR3 is TGTGCCAGCAAGGCTCCAGGGGCTAACTATGGCTACACCTTC. It codes for CASKAPGANYGYTF.

The V call is TRBV28, the J call TRBJ2-1, with 11 bases lining up with TRBD1. The germline V gene has CDR1 MDHEN and CDR2 SYDVKM. CDR3 length: 14 amino acids. J was trimmed by 3 bases and V by 7 bases; bases with no gene match: 2. The CDR3 sequence: CASTGTGGYNEQFF. The CDR3 DNA follows: TGTGCCAGCACCGGGACAGGGGGCTACAATGAGCAGTTCTTC.

This chain uses TRBV6-5 with TRBJ1-2; D might be TRBD1 (6 bases). The germline V gene encodes CDR1 MNHEY and CDR2 SVGAGI. V lost 7 bases and J lost 0, with 12 bases in between. The CDR3 runs 14 residues. CDR3 loop: CASTLDSPNYGYTF. CDR3 bases: TGTGCCAGCACCCTGGACAGCCCTAACTATGGCTACACCTTC.

V is TRBV7-3 and J is TRBJ1-2; D possibly corresponds to TRBD1 (5 bases). Trimming left V 6 bases short and J 4 bases short, with 15 bases between. Germline CDR1 reads SGHTA; CDR2 reads FQGTGA. CDR3 size: 14 residues. The CDR3 DNA reads as TGTGCCAGCAGGGGAGGGGAGGAGGGCTATGGCTACACCTTC. Amino acids: CASRGGEEGYGYTF. Full variable domain (rest looked up from reference TRBV7-3 and TRBJ1-2): GAGVSQTPSNKVTEKGKYVELRCDPISGHTALYWYRQSLGQGPEFLIYFQGTGAADDSGLPNDRFFAVRPEGSVSTLKIQRTERGDSAVYLCASRGGEEGYGYTFGSGTRLTVV.

The J gene is TRBJ2-7, the V gene TRBV4-1; TRBD2 agrees at 9 bases. Per germline, CDR1 MGHRA and CDR2 YSYEKL. This CDR3 contains 16 residues. J lost 9 bases, V lost 1 base, and 13 bases had no gene match. The CDR3 nucleotides are TGCGCCAGCAGCCAAGTCTGGCTAGCGGGAAAGTCTGTGCAGTACTTC. This sequence encodes CASSQVWLAGKSVQYF.

The chain couples TRBV25-1 to TRBJ2-1, with 8 nucleotides matching TRBD1. CDR1 is MGHDK, CDR2 SYGVNS, per germline. Unmatched junction bases numbered 4, after V lost 3 bases and J lost 0 bases. The CDR3 loop spans 16 amino acids. This CDR3 reads CASSDAGTGSYNEQFF. CDR3 DNA sequence: TGTGCCAGCAGTGATGCCGGGACAGGCTCCTACAATGAGCAGTTCTTC.

This rearrangement joins TRBV27 to TRBJ2-1, with D perhaps TRBD1 (5 bases). The CDR3 contains 12 residues. V lost 3 bases to trimming and J lost 14 bases, with 14 bases between them. Germline CDR1 MNHEY, CDR2 SMNVEV (reference sequence). This CDR3 reads CASSFERTIKFF. CDR3 in DNA: TGTGCCAGCAGTTTCGAGAGGACAATCAAGTTCTTC.

The chain recombines TRBV25-1 with TRBJ2-5; TRBD2 matches 8 bases. The germline V gene encodes CDR1 MGHDK and CDR2 SYGVNS. Trimming at V came to 6 bases and at J to 9 bases, leaving 15 bases not matched to a gene. This CDR3 region has 15 residues. CDR3 sequence: CASSREGLPGGPQYF. In DNA, the CDR3 is TGTGCCAGCAGCCGGGAGGGCCTCCCTGGCGGTCCCCAGTACTTC.

The CDR3 loop reads CASNPRTGSRPLHF. For the CDR3, the DNA is TGTGCCAGCAACCCTCGGACAGGGTCGCGACCCCTCCACTTT. The genes are TRBV21-1 and TRBJ1-6; the DNA was not used to check the table's D call, TRBD1. TRBV21-1 corresponds to a pseudogene. CDR3 length: 14 amino acids.

This clone was recorded once. The rearrangement uses TRBV19 and TRBJ2-7, with D possibly matching TRBD1 (5 bases). CDR3 length: 15 amino acids. With 0 bases removed from V and 3 bases from J, the gap between germline ends came to 12 bases. CDR1 and CDR2 from the germline V gene are LNHDA and SQIVND (reference sequence). The CDR3 spells CASSIEETALYEQYF. As DNA, the CDR3 is TGTGCCAGTAGTATAGAGGAGACAGCTCTCTACGAGCAGTACTTC.

The chain employs TRBV24-1 and TRBJ2-1, with D perhaps matching TRBD2 (6 bases). The V end lost 6 bases, the J end lost 4 bases, and 15 bases lay between the germline ends. CDR1 is KGHDR and CDR2 is SFDVKD in the germline V gene. This CDR3 spans 15 amino acids. CDR3 sequence (DNA): TGTGCCACCAGTCAGTCCGGACTATCTTACAATGAGCAGTTCTTC. It is translated as CATSQSGLSYNEQFF.